This T cell receptor beta chain was identified during a study of cytomegalovirus exposure and HLA in healthy donors. In the study overall: An analysis done earlier identified more than 90 million unique TCR beta sequences from 190 million or so T cells.

On this clone itself: Its antigen is still unknown.

Regarding the study as a whole: The authors considered a cluster of highly shared sequence variants likely to be a sequencing artifact. Presence/absence analyses supposed approximately even sequencing depth among donors. Most of the TCR beta V segments (in an earlier analysis) were productive either about 87% or about 30% of the time.

Trimming stripped 1 base from V and 1 base from J, with 12 bases between. The CDR3 runs 15 residues. Germline V CDR1 and CDR2: GTSNPN, SVGIG (reference sequence). 60 Vbeta and 13 Jbeta primers were used in PCR. Profiled with immunoSEQ multiplex PCR; TCRdb holds only in-frame clones, not every one. The table has over 150,000 clones, about 80% seen once; the top ten hold 6.5% to 8.5%. The rearrangement links TRBV30 to TRBJ2-3; weak D call: TRBD2 (5 bases). This receptor was identified in a man aged 30-40 years in good health and CMV-seropositive. Input material: PBMCs. CDR3 in amino acids: CAWSGPDSRTDTQYF. DNA for the CDR3: TGTGCCTGGAGTGGCCCGGACTCTCGCACAGATACGCAGTATTTT.